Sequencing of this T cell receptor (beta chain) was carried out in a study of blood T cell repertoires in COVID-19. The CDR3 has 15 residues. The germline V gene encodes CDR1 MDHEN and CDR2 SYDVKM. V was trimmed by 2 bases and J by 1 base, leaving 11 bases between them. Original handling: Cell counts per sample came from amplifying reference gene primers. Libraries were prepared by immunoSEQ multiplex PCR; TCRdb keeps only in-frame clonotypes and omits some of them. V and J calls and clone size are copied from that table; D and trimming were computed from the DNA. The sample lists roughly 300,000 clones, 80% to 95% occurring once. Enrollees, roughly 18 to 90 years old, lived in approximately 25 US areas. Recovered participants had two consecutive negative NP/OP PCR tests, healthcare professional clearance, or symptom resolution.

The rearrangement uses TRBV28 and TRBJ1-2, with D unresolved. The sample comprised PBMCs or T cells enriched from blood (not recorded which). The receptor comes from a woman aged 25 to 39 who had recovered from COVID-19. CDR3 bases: TGTGCCAGCAGTTTAGTTGGGAGCAATAACTATGGCTACACCTTC. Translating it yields CASSLVGSNNYGYTF.